These 25 T cell receptor beta chains were sequenced from one sample in a study of cytomegalovirus exposure and HLA in healthy donors. The PCR was carried out with 60 Vbeta primers and 13 Jbeta primers. Assay used: immunoSEQ multiplex PCR; TCRdb lists only in-frame clones, some missing. This table has tens of thousands of clones, more than 75% appearing once. Sequencing used PBMCs. The receptors stem from a man aged 18-30 years in good health and CMV-seropositive.

This chain uses TRBV29-1 with TRBJ1-1, with a possible D match to TRBD1 (5 bases). CDR1 SQVTM and CDR2 ANQGSEA come from the germline V gene. The CDR3 sequence is 12 residues long. V was cut by 5 bases and J by 4 bases, with 11 bases left in between. CDR3: CSVRTGGTEAFF. CDR3 in DNA: TGCAGCGTTAGAACGGGGGGCACTGAAGCTTTCTTT. The whole variable domain, remainder taken from reference TRBV29-1 and TRBJ1-1, is SAVISQKPSRDICQRGTSLTIQCQVDSQVTMMFWYRQQPGQSLTLIATANQGSEATYESGFVIDKFPISRPNLTFSTLTVSNMSPEDSSIYLCSVRTGGTEAFFGQGTRLTVV.

The rearrangement uses TRBV5-1 and TRBJ1-1; TRBD1 might be the D (5 bases). Germline lookup yields CDR1 SGHRS and CDR2 YFSETQ. Trimming shortened V by 7 bases and J by 4 bases, and 11 bases separated the two germline ends. This CDR3 has 12 amino acids. The CDR3 coding sequence is TGCGCCAGCGGGGGGGGTGGCACTGAAGCTTTCTTT. Translation gives CASGGGGTEAFF. The full variable domain, with the rest looked up from reference TRBV5-1 and TRBJ1-1, is KAGVTQTPRYLIKTRGQQVTLSCSPISGHRSVSWYQQTPGQGLQFLFEYFSETQRNKGNFPGRFSGRQFSNSRSEMNVSTLELGDSALYLCASGGGGTEAFFGQGTRLTVV.

The V call is TRBV29-1, the J call TRBJ1-1, with D possibly matching TRBD1 (6 bases). V was pared by 6 bases and J by 3 bases, with 8 bases between. The CDR3 contains 11 residues. The germline V gene has CDR1 SQVTM and CDR2 ANQGSEA. The CDR3 nucleotides read TGCAGCGTACCAGGGGACACTGAAGCTTTCTTT. Its translation: CSVPGDTEAFF.

The V gene is TRBV11-2, the J gene TRBJ2-7, with D possibly being TRBD1 (6 bases). Deletions cut 1 base from V and 0 bases from J, with 10 bases between. Germline V gives CDR1 SGHAT, CDR2 FQNNGV. This CDR3 is 15 amino acids long. CDR3 loop: CASSLGGGPSYEQYF. The DNA for the CDR3 is TGTGCCAGCAGCTTAGGTGGGGGCCCCTCCTACGAGCAGTACTTC.

This rearrangement joins TRBV30 to TRBJ2-7; TRBD2 matches 7 bases. V lost 3 bases and J lost 2; bases outside the gene matches: 7. This CDR3 has 14 amino acids. Germline V lookup: CDR1 GTSNPN, CDR2 SVGIG (reference sequence). CDR3 amino acids: CAWRKRDPPYEQYF. Written as DNA, the CDR3 is TGTGCCTGGAGGAAGCGGGACCCTCCCTACGAGCAGTACTTC.

J is TRBJ2-3 and V is TRBV10-1, with TRBD2 matching over 7 bases. V lost 5 bases to trimming and J lost 3 bases; unmatched junction nucleotides: 5. The V gene's germline CDR1 is WNHNN and CDR2 SYGVQD (reference sequence). This CDR3 contains 14 residues. Written as DNA, the CDR3 is TGCGCCAGCAGTCTAGCGGTGCATACAGATACGCAGTATTTT. Translating gives CASSLAVHTDTQYF.

The V call is TRBV14, the J call TRBJ2-7, with D maybe TRBD2 (6 bases). Trimming left V 1 base short and J 3 bases short, with 10 bases between. This CDR3 region has 14 residues. The germline V gene has CDR1 SGHDN and CDR2 FVKESK. The CDR3 coding sequence is TGTGCCAGCAGCCAAGTGGTGGGAGGCTACGAGCAGTACTTC. Translation gives CASSQVVGGYEQYF.

The rearrangement links TRBV4-1 to TRBJ1-1; maybe TRBD1 (6 bases). The CDR3 runs to 16 residues. Trimming removed 4 bases at V and 0 bases at J, with 15 bases between. Germline lookup yields CDR1 MGHRA and CDR2 YSYEKL. CDR3 residues: CASSPRGQSMNTEAFF. DNA of the CDR3: TGCGCCAGCAGCCCCAGGGGACAATCCATGAACACTGAAGCTTTCTTT.

The rearrangement uses TRBV27 and TRBJ2-7; 10 bases fit TRBD2. V dropped 5 bases and J dropped 4; count of bases not matched to a gene: 2. There are 13 residues in the CDR3. The germline V gene encodes CDR1 MNHEY and CDR2 SMNVEV (reference sequence). The CDR3 loop reads CASSPGLAYEQYF. In DNA form, the CDR3 reads TGTGCCAGCAGTCCGGGACTAGCGTACGAGCAGTACTTC.

The chain employs TRBV30 and TRBJ1-1; 7 bases are a match to TRBD1. Per germline, CDR1 GTSNPN and CDR2 SVGIG (reference sequence). The V and J ends lost 3 bases and 8 bases, in that order; junction bases with no gene match: 6. The CDR3 loop spans 12 amino acids. CDR3 in DNA: TGTGCCTGGAGGCCTTTGACAGGGGAAGCTTTCTTT. Translating it yields CAWRPLTGEAFF. The whole variable domain, filled in from reference TRBV30 and TRBJ1-1, reads SQTIHQWPATLVQPVGSPLSLECTVEGTSNPNLYWYRQAAGRGLQLLFYSVGIGQISSEVPQNLSASRPQDRQFILSSKKLLLSDSGFYLCAWRPLTGEAFFGQGTRLTVV.

The gene calls are TRBV4-2 and TRBJ1-5, with 7 bases aligning to TRBD1. V lost 0 bases to trimming and J lost 6 bases; unmatched junction nucleotides: 11. The CDR3 sequence is 17 residues long. The V gene's germline CDR1 is LGHNA and CDR2 YNFKEQ. The CDR3 here is CASSQEYTGVSGQPQHF. DNA of the CDR3: TGTGCCAGCAGCCAAGAGTACACAGGGGTGTCAGGTCAGCCCCAGCATTTT.

In this sample, this clone turned up a few times. Other nucleotide sequences from this sample produce the same CDR3. The V gene is TRBV9, the J gene TRBJ1-1, with D possibly matching TRBD1 (6 bases). The germline V gene encodes CDR1 SGDLS and CDR2 YYNGEE. V was pared by 1 base and J by 1 base, with 11 bases between. This CDR3 is built from 15 residues. The CDR3 spells CASSVSDRPNTEAFF. Written as DNA, the CDR3 is TGTGCCAGCAGCGTATCGGACAGACCGAACACTGAAGCTTTCTTT.

The chain is built from TRBV6-5 and TRBJ2-3; D may be TRBD2 (5 bases). This CDR3 has 14 residues. Trimming left V 6 bases short and J 4 bases short, with 14 bases between. Germline V lookup: CDR1 MNHEY, CDR2 SVGAGI. The CDR3 nucleotides read TGTGCCAGCAGCGACGGGGTGTTGGCAGATACGCAGTATTTT. Protein product: CASSDGVLADTQYF.

The genes are TRBV19 and TRBJ1-1, with D possibly matching TRBD1 (5 bases). This CDR3 has 12 amino acids. Germline V gene data show CDR1 as LNHDA and CDR2 as SQIVND (reference sequence). The V and J ends lost 7 bases and 6 bases respectively, with 12 bases between them. CDR3 nucleotides: TGTGCCAGTACCGGGGGGTTCGCTGAAGCTTTCTTT. It is translated as CASTGGFAEAFF.

The chain joins TRBV29-1 to TRBJ2-1; TRBD2 is a possible D gene (5 bases). Germline assignment: CDR1 SQVTM and CDR2 ANQGSEA. V gave up 1 base and J gave up 0 bases, with 10 bases separating them. This CDR3 spans 15 amino acids. Written as DNA, the CDR3 is TGCAGCGTTGAAGGGACGGGGAGCTCCTACAATGAGCAGTTCTTC. This codes for CSVEGTGSSYNEQFF.

The chain couples TRBV28 to TRBJ1-5; a possible D gene is TRBD1 (5 bases). This CDR3 has 14 residues. Germline loops: CDR1 MDHEN, CDR2 SYDVKM. Trimming stripped 5 bases from V and 0 bases from J, with 8 bases between. DNA for the CDR3: TGTGCCAGCAGTCTCGACAGTAGCAATCAGCCCCAGCATTTT. The encoded protein is CASSLDSSNQPQHF.

This clone was counted a few times. Other DNA variants within this sample encode the same CDR3. This chain joins TRBV9 and TRBJ2-1, with 8 nucleotides matching TRBD2. Germline V gene lookup returns CDR1 SGDLS and CDR2 YYNGEE. There are 13 residues in the CDR3. With V trimmed by 2 bases and J by 6 bases, 1 base remained unmatched. As DNA, the CDR3 is TGTGCCAGCAGCGTTGGGACTAGCAATGAGCAGTTCTTC. Its translation: CASSVGTSNEQFF.

This sequence joins TRBV5-1 and TRBJ1-1; tentatively, D is TRBD1 (5 bases). Germline assignment: CDR1 SGHRS and CDR2 YFSETQ. V was clipped by 4 bases and J by 4 bases, with 20 bases between them. This CDR3 has 16 residues. The CDR3 bases are TGCGCCAGCAGCCGGGACGGTCCGGGAGGAACCACTGAAGCTTTCTTT. Translated, it gives CASSRDGPGGTTEAFF.

The chain employs TRBV7-8 and TRBJ2-1; D possibly corresponds to TRBD1 (6 bases). The CDR3 spans 14 residues. Germline CDR1 reads SGHVS; CDR2 reads FQNEAQ. Trimming pared 5 bases from V and 4 bases from J, leaving 12 bases between. The CDR3 reads CASSPRTAYNEQFF. In DNA form, the CDR3 reads TGTGCCAGCAGCCCCCGGACAGCTTACAATGAGCAGTTCTTC.

The J gene is TRBJ1-2, the V gene TRBV19, with D uncertain. Germline values: CDR1 LNHDA, CDR2 SQIVND (reference sequence). Trimming took off 5 bases at V and 0 bases at J, with 7 bases between the two ends. The CDR3 has 13 residues. The CDR3 DNA reads as TGTGCCAGTAGTTCACAGACTAACTATGGCTACACCTTC. This translates into CASSSQTNYGYTF.

The CDR3 nucleotides are TGTGCCTGGAGTTATATTAGCGGGGGTGTAGATACGCAGTATTTT. It encodes CAWSYISGGVDTQYF. V usage is TRBV30 and J usage is TRBJ2-3, with TRBD2 matching 9 bases. This CDR3 has 15 residues. Germline CDR1 reads GTSNPN; CDR2 reads SVGIG (reference sequence). V lost 2 bases to trimming and J lost 5 bases; unmatched junction nucleotides: 8.

The V gene is TRBV28, the J gene TRBJ1-2, with a weak D call TRBD1 (6 bases). V lost 4 bases to trimming and J lost 3 bases, with 9 bases between them. Germline V CDR1 and CDR2: MDHEN, SYDVKM. The CDR3 has 13 amino acids. The chain's CDR3 is CASSSGQDYGYTF. CDR3 nucleotide sequence: TGTGCCAGCAGTTCGGGACAAGACTATGGCTACACCTTC.

This clone has a handful of counts. The CDR3 reads CSVVGGAGSYEQYF. The CDR3 coding sequence is TGCAGCGTTGTTGGGGGGGCGGGGAGCTACGAGCAGTACTTC. The chain uses TRBV29-1 and TRBJ2-5; weak D call: TRBD2 (7 bases). The end of the DNA fits TRBJ2-7 better, so the J call may be wrong. The germline CDR1 and CDR2 sequences are SQVTM and ANQGSEA. The CDR3 has 14 residues.

The chain uses TRBV28 and TRBJ2-5; D possibly corresponds to TRBD1 (5 bases). The CDR3 loop spans 13 amino acids. V was cut by 5 bases and J by 1 base, with 8 bases left in between. Germline V lookup: CDR1 MDHEN, CDR2 SYDVKM. CDR3 coding DNA: TGTGCCAGCAGTGGGGCAGCCCAAGAGACCCAGTACTTC. Residues: CASSGAAQETQYF.

This clone was counted a few times. This chain connects TRBV28 to TRBJ1-1; D unresolved. This CDR3 contains 14 residues. Germline assignment: CDR1 MDHEN and CDR2 SYDVKM. The V gene lost 4 bases and the J gene lost 0 bases, with 9 bases spanning the gap. The CDR3 loop is CASSSTAMNTEAFF. The DNA of the CDR3 is TGTGCCAGCAGTTCCACTGCGATGAACACTGAAGCTTTCTTT.